A selection of T cell receptor beta chains follows, all from one sample in a study of blood T cell repertoires in COVID-19. Measured with immunoSEQ multiplex PCR; TCRdb has only the in-frame clones, and not every one. The table includes fewer than 250,000 clones, around four fifths detected once. Sequences were obtained from peripheral blood. These receptors all come from a woman between 50 and 59 years old with acute or convalescent COVID-19. The CDR3 runs from the conserved cysteine through the conserved F or W. Fields, in order: CDR3 DNA, CDR3 protein, J gene, V gene, clone size, CDR3 length, D gene. The D gene is left open where the match is weak. For some rows the clone size is stated as once, few or many, or as a class when expanded; others skip it.

CDR3nt: TGTGCCAGCAGCCCCCCAGGGAAAGGAAACACCATATATTTT; CDR3aa: CASSPPGKGNTIYF; j_gene: TRBJ1-3; v_gene: TRBV9; abundance: .; len: 14; d_gene: .
CDR3nt: TGCAGTGCTAGTACCGGGAGTAGTGGGTCGGGGCATGAGCAGTTCTTC; CDR3aa: CSASTGSSGSGHEQFF; j_gene: TRBJ2-1; v_gene: TRBV20-1; abundance: .; len: 16; d_gene: .
CDR3nt: TGTGCCAGCAGCTCCCCCTTTCGCGGGAGGGGAGAGACCCAGTACTTC; CDR3aa: CASSSPFRGRGETQYF; j_gene: TRBJ2-5; v_gene: TRBV3-1/TRBV3-2; abundance: .; len: 16; d_gene: TRBD2
CDR3nt: TGTGCCAGCAGCCATACGTTAGGGAGTAGCGGGAGAACCGGGGAGCTGTTTTTT; CDR3aa: CASSHTLGSSGRTGELFF; j_gene: TRBJ2-2; v_gene: TRBV3-1/TRBV3-2; abundance: .; len: 18; d_gene: TRBD2
CDR3nt: TGTGCCGGGCACAGGGACGTGGGTGGCTACACCTTC; CDR3aa: CAGHRDVGGYTF; j_gene: TRBJ1-2; v_gene: TRBV5-5; abundance: .; len: 12; d_gene: .
CDR3nt: TGCGCCAGCAGGGACAGGGGTGAGACCCAGTACTTC; CDR3aa: CASRDRGETQYF; j_gene: TRBJ2-5; v_gene: TRBV5-1; abundance: .; len: 12; d_gene: TRBD1
CDR3nt: TGTGCCAGCAGCTCCCGGACTAGCGGGATCAATGAGCAGTTCTTC; CDR3aa: CASSSRTSGINEQFF; j_gene: TRBJ2-1; v_gene: TRBV11-2; abundance: .; len: 15; d_gene: TRBD2
CDR3nt: TGTGCCAGCTCACCGGGGACAGGGGACTATGGCTACACCTTC; CDR3aa: CASSPGTGDYGYTF; j_gene: TRBJ1-2; v_gene: TRBV18; abundance: many; len: 14; d_gene: TRBD1
CDR3nt: TGTGCCAGCAGTTTAGCCGGCGGGAGCTCCTACAATGAGCAGTTCTTC; CDR3aa: CASSLAGGSSYNEQFF; j_gene: TRBJ2-1; v_gene: TRBV28; abundance: .; len: 16; d_gene: TRBD2
CDR3nt: TGTGCCAGCAGTGAAGGTTTACCACATCCCACAGATACGCAGTATTTT; CDR3aa: CASSEGLPHPTDTQYF; j_gene: TRBJ2-3; v_gene: TRBV2; abundance: .; len: 16; d_gene: .
CDR3nt: TGTGCCACCAGTGATTGGACTCCTTCGAACACCGGGGAGCTGTTTTTT; CDR3aa: CATSDWTPSNTGELFF; j_gene: TRBJ2-2; v_gene: TRBV24-1; abundance: few; len: 16; d_gene: .
CDR3nt: TGTGCCAGCAGGGACAGGGGTAGTCAGCCCCAGCATTTT; CDR3aa: CASRDRGSQPQHF; j_gene: TRBJ1-5; v_gene: TRBV2; abundance: .; len: 13; d_gene: TRBD1
CDR3nt: TGTGCCAGCAGTGCATCCAATAGCGGGAGGGTTTACAATGAGCAGTTCTTC; CDR3aa: CASSASNSGRVYNEQFF; j_gene: TRBJ2-1; v_gene: TRBV6-4; abundance: .; len: 17; d_gene: TRBD2
CDR3nt: TGTGCCACTCGTAACCCTAGGCGCGGCCAGTCCTACGAGCAGTACTTC; CDR3aa: CATRNPRRGQSYEQYF; j_gene: TRBJ2-7; v_gene: TRBV10-3; abundance: .; len: 16; d_gene: .
CDR3nt: TGTGCCAGCAGTGAAAGTACAAACTATGGCTACACCTTC; CDR3aa: CASSESTNYGYTF; j_gene: TRBJ1-2; v_gene: TRBV2; abundance: .; len: 13; d_gene: .
CDR3nt: TGTGCCAGCAGTTACTCTCAGCTATCGAGGGCTTTCTTT; CDR3aa: CASSYSQLSRAFF; j_gene: TRBJ1-1; v_gene: TRBV6-5; abundance: .; len: 13; d_gene: .
CDR3nt: TGTGCCAGCCATCGAGCGGGGCCACTAGCCAAAAACATTCAGTACTTC; CDR3aa: CASHRAGPLAKNIQYF; j_gene: TRBJ2-4; v_gene: TRBV5-8; abundance: .; len: 16; d_gene: TRBD2
CDR3nt: TGTGCCAGCAGCTTAGAGATCCTAGCGGGAGAGGGTGAGCAGTTCTTC; CDR3aa: CASSLEILAGEGEQFF; j_gene: TRBJ2-1; v_gene: TRBV11-2; abundance: .; len: 16; d_gene: TRBD2
CDR3nt: TGTGCCAGCAGTTTTTCGGGGCAGCCCCAGCATTTT; CDR3aa: CASSFSGQPQHF; j_gene: TRBJ1-5; v_gene: TRBV27; abundance: .; len: 12; d_gene: .
CDR3nt: TGTGCCAGCAGTTTATTGGGCGCCGGCCAGTACTTC; CDR3aa: CASSLLGAGQYF; j_gene: TRBJ2-5; v_gene: TRBV28; abundance: .; len: 12; d_gene: .
CDR3nt: TGTGCCAGCAGCGGTTGGAGGAACACTGAAGCTTTCTTT; CDR3aa: CASSGWRNTEAFF; j_gene: TRBJ1-1; v_gene: TRBV2; abundance: .; len: 13; d_gene: .
CDR3nt: TGTGCCAGCAGGATCGACAGGGGTGGAGATACGCAGTATTTT; CDR3aa: CASRIDRGGDTQYF; j_gene: TRBJ2-3; v_gene: TRBV2; abundance: .; len: 14; d_gene: TRBD1
CDR3nt: TGTGCCAGCAGCCAACCGACTAGAATGGCGGCGCAGTATTTT; CDR3aa: CASSQPTRMAAQYF; j_gene: TRBJ2-3; v_gene: TRBV3-1/TRBV3-2; abundance: once; len: 14; d_gene: .